These T cell receptor beta chains were read from a single sample in a study of T cell responses to AZD1222 COVID-19 vaccine. Data came from immunoSEQ multiplex PCR; TCRdb stores just in-frame clones and leaves some out. The sample lists tens of thousands of clones; roughly 75% were seen once. The sample consisted of peripheral blood, taken on day 0 of AZD1222 vaccination. These receptors were collected from an adult in good health. Each CDR3 is given with its conserved first and last residue. The order of the fields is CDR3 DNA, CDR3 protein, J gene, D gene, V gene, clone size. D genes are given only for firm matches. Expanded clones are given a class, and other clones once, few, many or no size at all.

DNA: TGTGCCAGCAGCTATCGGGGGGGTCAGCCCCAGCATTTT; CDR3: CASSYRGGQPQHF; J: TRBJ1-5; D: NA; V: TRBV9; size: once
DNA: TGTGCCAGCAGTTACTCACAGTTGAACACTGAAGCTTTCTTT; CDR3: CASSYSQLNTEAFF; J: TRBJ1-1; D: NA; V: TRBV6-6; size: NA
DNA: TGTGCCAGCAGCAGAGAGAACCACAGGGGAAACTATGGCTACACCTTC; CDR3: CASSRENHRGNYGYTF; J: TRBJ1-2; D: TRBD1; V: TRBV2; size: NA
DNA: TGCAGTGCTAGAGTCTACAATGAGCAGTTCTTC; CDR3: CSARVYNEQFF; J: TRBJ2-1; D: NA; V: TRBV20-1; size: NA
DNA: TGTGCCACACAGAATACGGGCTCCTACAATGAGCAGTTCTTC; CDR3: CATQNTGSYNEQFF; J: TRBJ2-1; D: NA; V: TRBV24-1; size: NA
DNA: TGTGCCAGCAGCTTAGGCTCTGGCGGGGGGCTCCGATCCTACGAGCAGTACTTC; CDR3: CASSLGSGGGLRSYEQYF; J: TRBJ2-7; D: TRBD2; V: TRBV7-6; size: NA
DNA: TGTGCTAGTGGTTTGGTACTTAGGCAGGGCGCTTTCTTT; CDR3: CASGLVLRQGAFF; J: TRBJ1-1; D: NA; V: TRBV12-5; size: few
DNA: TGCGCCAGCAGCTTGGCCCCCCAGAGTGATACGCAGTATTTT; CDR3: CASSLAPQSDTQYF; J: TRBJ2-3; D: NA; V: TRBV5-1; size: NA
DNA: TGTGCCAGCAGCCCGGGACAGGCGGCGTCGGGAGGAAACACCATATATTTT; CDR3: CASSPGQAASGGNTIYF; J: TRBJ1-3; D: TRBD1; V: TRBV5-4; size: NA
DNA: TGTGCCAGCAGCGCCGGGACAGGGTGGGATAACACTGAAGCTTTCTTT; CDR3: CASSAGTGWDNTEAFF; J: TRBJ1-1; D: TRBD1; V: TRBV9; size: NA
DNA: TGTGCCTGCCAAGGTGGAGCGGGGCCCCAGCATTTT; CDR3: CACQGGAGPQHF; J: TRBJ1-5; D: NA; V: TRBV28; size: NA
DNA: TGTGCCAGCAGCTTAGGACAGGGGGTGGAAAAACTGTTTTTT; CDR3: CASSLGQGVEKLFF; J: TRBJ1-4; D: TRBD1; V: TRBV5-5; size: NA
DNA: TGTGCCAGCACCCTAGACCGACAGGGTAATCAGGGCAATCAGCCCCAGCATTTT; CDR3: CASTLDRQGNQGNQPQHF; J: TRBJ1-5; D: TRBD1; V: TRBV2; size: NA
DNA: TGCGCCAGCAGCCAAGCATTGGGTGTAGAGACCCAGTACTTC; CDR3: CASSQALGVETQYF; J: TRBJ2-5; D: NA; V: TRBV4-3; size: NA
DNA: TGTGCCAGCAAAGAAGGACGGAGCTCCTATAATTCACCCCTCCACTTT; CDR3: CASKEGRSSYNSPLHF; J: TRBJ1-6; D: NA; V: TRBV19; size: NA
DNA: TGTGCCAGCAGTCGAGGGGATTATCAGCCCCAGCATTTT; CDR3: CASSRGDYQPQHF; J: TRBJ1-5; D: NA; V: TRBV6-5; size: once
DNA: TGTGCCAGCAGCGTAGGATCTGGCTACACCTTC; CDR3: CASSVGSGYTF; J: TRBJ1-2; D: NA; V: TRBV9; size: NA
DNA: TGTGCCAGCAGTTCGATCGGGGACGGTAGAGATACGCAGTATTTT; CDR3: CASSSIGDGRDTQYF; J: TRBJ2-3; D: NA; V: TRBV28; size: NA
DNA: TGCGCCAGCAGATTCGACAGGGTCGAGCAGTACTTC; CDR3: CASRFDRVEQYF; J: TRBJ2-7; D: TRBD1; V: TRBV5-1; size: NA
DNA: TGTGCCAGTTGGGGCGAGGTCAACTATGGCTACACCTTC; CDR3: CASWGEVNYGYTF; J: TRBJ1-2; D: NA; V: TRBV12-3/TRBV12-4; size: few
DNA: TGCGCCAGCAGTCCCGGACAGGGGTCCTATAATTCACCCCTCCACTTT; CDR3: CASSPGQGSYNSPLHF; J: TRBJ1-6; D: TRBD1; V: TRBV5-1; size: NA
DNA: TGCGCCAGCCTAAGCTCGCGGTCCGGTGAGCAGTTCTTC; CDR3: CASLSSRSGEQFF; J: TRBJ2-1; D: NA; V: TRBV10-1; size: NA
DNA: TGTGCCAGCTCACCAGGAGGGTACAACTATGGCTACACCTTC; CDR3: CASSPGGYNYGYTF; J: TRBJ1-2; D: NA; V: TRBV18; size: NA
DNA: TGTGCCACCGCCCCTAGCGGGGGGGTCACAGATACGCAGTATTTT; CDR3: CATAPSGGVTDTQYF; J: TRBJ2-3; D: TRBD2; V: TRBV10-3; size: NA
DNA: TGTGCCAGCAGCAAATTCTCGGTACATCCCGACGGACATACCTTTAACTATGGCTACACCTTC; CDR3: CASSKFSVHPDGHTFNYGYTF; J: TRBJ1-2; D: NA; V: TRBV21-1; size: NA
DNA: TGTGCCAGCAGTTTATTCACAGGGTCCCCGGGGCCCCAGCATTTT; CDR3: CASSLFTGSPGPQHF; J: TRBJ1-5; D: NA; V: TRBV27; size: NA
DNA: TGTGCCAGTAGTATGCAGGGTGTTGGTTCCCAGTACTTC; CDR3: CASSMQGVGSQYF; J: TRBJ2-5; D: NA; V: TRBV19; size: NA
DNA: TGTGCCAGCAGACTCGATCCTTACAGCGGGCAGTACTTC; CDR3: CASRLDPYSGQYF; J: TRBJ2-7; D: NA; V: TRBV28; size: NA
DNA: TGTGCCAGCAGCTTGGTCCATCAGAACACTGAAGCTTTCTTT; CDR3: CASSLVHQNTEAFF; J: TRBJ1-1; D: NA; V: TRBV5-5; size: NA
DNA: TGCGCCAGCAGCTCGGACAGCAACCGCTATGGCTACACCTTC; CDR3: CASSSDSNRYGYTF; J: TRBJ1-2; D: NA; V: TRBV5-1; size: NA
DNA: TGTGCCAGCAGTGAAGCCAGAGACACCGGGGAGCTGTTTTTT; CDR3: CASSEARDTGELFF; J: TRBJ2-2; D: NA; V: TRBV6-1; size: NA
DNA: TGTGCCAGCAGTTACGGGGGGCCACCCTCCGGGGAGCTGTTTTTT; CDR3: CASSYGGPPSGELFF; J: TRBJ2-2; D: NA; V: TRBV6-5; size: few
DNA: TGTGCCACCAGTGAGAGAGCAAATGAGCAGTTCTTC; CDR3: CATSERANEQFF; J: TRBJ2-1; D: NA; V: TRBV24-1; size: NA
DNA: TGTGCCAGCAGCTTAGTACGACGAGGGGCCCAGCATTTT; CDR3: CASSLVRRGAQHF; J: TRBJ1-5; D: NA; V: TRBV7-8; size: NA
DNA: TGTGCCAGCGGATTTAGGAGCTCTGGAAACACCATATATTTT; CDR3: CASGFRSSGNTIYF; J: TRBJ1-3; D: NA; V: TRBV7-2; size: NA
DNA: TGTGCCAGCAGCCGAAGTGGGGGAGGCACTGAAGCTTTCTTT; CDR3: CASSRSGGGTEAFF; J: TRBJ1-1; D: NA; V: TRBV27; size: NA
DNA: TGCGCCAGCAGCCAAGAGCCGGGACGGAACTCTGGAAACACCATATATTTT; CDR3: CASSQEPGRNSGNTIYF; J: TRBJ1-3; D: NA; V: TRBV4-3; size: NA
DNA: TGTGCCAGCAGTCATACTATGGGAGGCTACACCTTC; CDR3: CASSHTMGGYTF; J: TRBJ1-2; D: NA; V: TRBV12-3/TRBV12-4; size: NA
DNA: TGTGCCCCTCTTCGAAAGGCGAACTATGGCTACACCTTC; CDR3: CAPLRKANYGYTF; J: TRBJ1-2; D: NA; V: TRBV7-2; size: NA
DNA: TGTGCCAGCAGCTTAGTTCAGGGATCATTCTCTGAAGCTTTCTTT; CDR3: CASSLVQGSFSEAFF; J: TRBJ1-1; D: NA; V: TRBV7-9; size: NA
DNA: TGCGCCAGCAGCCTACATCACGGGCAGGCAACCTCCTACGAGCAGTACTTC; CDR3: CASSLHHGQATSYEQYF; J: TRBJ2-7; D: NA; V: TRBV4-3; size: few
DNA: TGTGCCAGCAGTTTATCGGGGTGGCGCGAGCAGTTCTTC; CDR3: CASSLSGWREQFF; J: TRBJ2-1; D: NA; V: TRBV27; size: NA
DNA: TGTGCCAGTAGTAGACAGGGGAGCTCCTACAATGAGCAGTTCTTC; CDR3: CASSRQGSSYNEQFF; J: TRBJ2-1; D: TRBD1; V: TRBV19; size: NA
DNA: TGCGCCAGCAGCTTAATCGGCGGGGCTACGGGACAGGGGGTCAATAATTCACCCCTCCACTTT; CDR3: CASSLIGGATGQGVNNSPLHF; J: TRBJ1-6; D: TRBD1; V: TRBV5-1; size: NA
DNA: TGTGCCAGCACCTTAGACAGGATGACTAACTATGGCTACACCTTC; CDR3: CASTLDRMTNYGYTF; J: TRBJ1-2; D: NA; V: TRBV7-9; size: NA
DNA: TGTGCCAGTAGTACCGGACAGGAATTTCCTGGGAATGAAAAACTGTTTTTT; CDR3: CASSTGQEFPGNEKLFF; J: TRBJ1-4; D: TRBD1; V: TRBV19; size: NA